Only a few counts were recorded for the clone carrying this T cell receptor beta chain. Its antigen is still unknown. This sample was taken from a study of CD8+ T cells in alopecia areata. Study observations and caveats: Especially in alopecia totalis/universalis, lesional scalp showed greater clonality than normal scalp did. Normal skin contains resident alphabeta T cells, and these are also sequenced in scalp samples.

This CDR3 has 13 residues. Trimming stripped 4 bases from V and 9 bases from J, with 13 bases between. CDR1 and CDR2 from the germline V gene are SEHNR and FQNEAQ (reference sequence). Extraction and reverse transcription of RNA yielded cDNA as the sequencing template. Here immunoSEQ multiplex PCR was the method, and the copy in TCRdb shows in-frame clones only, minus some. The sample has about 110,000 clones, 50% to 70% seen once. Lesional scalp punch biopsies and peripheral blood came from alopecia areata patients. Cell sorting was applied to PBMCs, and CD4+ and CD8+ T cells were collected. The TCR was taken from a human donor with alopecia areata. The sequenced material came from NKG2D-low CD8+ T cells sorted from blood. The chain couples TRBV7-9 to TRBJ2-1; tentative D call: TRBD1 (5 bases). The CDR3 region is CASSSDRGAEQFF. As DNA, the CDR3 is TGTGCCAGCAGCTCCGATAGGGGCGCTGAGCAGTTCTTC. The complete variable domain, with remaining parts taken from reference TRBV7-9 and TRBJ2-1, reads DTGVSQNPRHKITKRGQNVTFRCDPISEHNRLYWYRQTLGQGPEFLTYFQNEAQLEKSRLLSDRFSAERPKGSFSTLEIQRTEQGDSAMYLCASSSDRGAEQFFGPGTRLTVL.